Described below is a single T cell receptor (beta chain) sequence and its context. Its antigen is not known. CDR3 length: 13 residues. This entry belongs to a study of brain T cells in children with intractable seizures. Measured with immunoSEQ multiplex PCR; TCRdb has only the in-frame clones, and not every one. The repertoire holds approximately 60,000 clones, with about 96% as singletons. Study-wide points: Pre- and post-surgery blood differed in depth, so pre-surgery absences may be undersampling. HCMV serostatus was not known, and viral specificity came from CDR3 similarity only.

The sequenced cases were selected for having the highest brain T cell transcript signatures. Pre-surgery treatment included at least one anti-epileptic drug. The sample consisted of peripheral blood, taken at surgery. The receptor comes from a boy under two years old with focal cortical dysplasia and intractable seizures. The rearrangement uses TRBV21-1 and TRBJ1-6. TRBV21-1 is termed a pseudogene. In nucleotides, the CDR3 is TGTGCCAGCGTCGGGGGGGCGGACTCACCCCTCCACTTT. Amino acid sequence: CASVGGADSPLHF.